This TCR beta chain was found in a study of T cell responses to AZD1222 COVID-19 vaccine. Overall study context: Pooled together were second doses at about 4 or about 12 weeks.

General study findings and limits: Donors in the cohort were predominantly white British and more often female, and clonal diversity was possibly underestimated. Repertoires were obtained only post-peak T cell response.

CDR3 length: 13 residues. Trimming cost V 7 bases and J 6 bases, with 13 bases left between them. Method: immunoSEQ multiplex PCR; TCRdb's copy keeps in-frame clones and lacks some. The sample includes around 160,000 clones, about 91% of them seen just once. Notes on this clone: Its antigen is not identified.

The clonotype was recovered from an adult in good health. The chain recombines TRBV12-3 or TRBV12-4 with TRBJ2-1, with D possibly TRBD1 on 6 matching bases. The material was peripheral blood, obtained on day 0 of AZD1222 vaccination. The chain's CDR3 is CASNLDRFNEQFF. DNA for the CDR3: TGTGCCAGCAACTTGGACAGATTCAATGAGCAGTTCTTC.